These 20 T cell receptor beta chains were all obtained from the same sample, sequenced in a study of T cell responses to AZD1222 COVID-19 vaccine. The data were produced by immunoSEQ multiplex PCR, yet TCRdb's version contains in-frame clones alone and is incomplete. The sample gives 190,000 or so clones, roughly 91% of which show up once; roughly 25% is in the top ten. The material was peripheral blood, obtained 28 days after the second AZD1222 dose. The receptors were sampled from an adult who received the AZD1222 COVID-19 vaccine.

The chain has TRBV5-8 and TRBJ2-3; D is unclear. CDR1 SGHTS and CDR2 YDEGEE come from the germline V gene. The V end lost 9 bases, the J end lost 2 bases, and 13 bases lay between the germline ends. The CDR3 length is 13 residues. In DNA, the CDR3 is TGTGCCATTTCGACTCGATTCACAGATACGCAGTATTTT. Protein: CAISTRFTDTQYF.

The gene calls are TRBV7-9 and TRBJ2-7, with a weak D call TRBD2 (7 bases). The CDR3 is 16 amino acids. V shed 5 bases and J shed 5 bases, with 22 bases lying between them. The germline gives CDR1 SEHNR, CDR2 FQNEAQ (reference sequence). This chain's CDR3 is CASSILATWGRNEQYF. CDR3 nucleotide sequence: TGTGCCAGCAGCATACTAGCGACCTGGGGGCGAAACGAGCAGTACTTC.

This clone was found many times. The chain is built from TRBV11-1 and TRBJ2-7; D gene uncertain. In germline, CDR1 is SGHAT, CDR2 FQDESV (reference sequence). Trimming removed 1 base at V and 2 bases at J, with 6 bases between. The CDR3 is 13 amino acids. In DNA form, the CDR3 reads TGTGCCAGCAGCTTAGACTATACCTACGAGCAGTACTTC. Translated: CASSLDYTYEQYF.

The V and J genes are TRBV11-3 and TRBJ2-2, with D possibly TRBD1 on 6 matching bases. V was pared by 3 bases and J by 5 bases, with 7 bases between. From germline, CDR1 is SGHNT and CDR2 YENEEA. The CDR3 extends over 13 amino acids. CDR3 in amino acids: CASSLDRTGELFF. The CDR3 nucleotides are TGTGCCAGCAGCTTGGACAGAACCGGGGAGCTGTTTTTT. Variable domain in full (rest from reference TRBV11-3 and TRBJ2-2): EAGVVQSPRYKIIEKKQPVAFWCNPISGHNTLYWYLQNLGQGPELLIRYENEEAVDDSQLPKDRFSAERLKGVDSTLKIQPAELGDSAVYLCASSLDRTGELFFGEGSRLTVL.

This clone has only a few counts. In nucleotides, the CDR3 is TGTGCCAGCAGAGTTGGCAATCAGCCCCAGCATTTT. This translates into CASRVGNQPQHF. This chain joins TRBV28 and TRBJ1-5; no reliable D call. The CDR3 is 12 amino acids. In germline, CDR1 is MDHEN, CDR2 SYDVKM. The V gene lost 6 bases and the J gene lost 2 bases, with 5 bases spanning the gap.

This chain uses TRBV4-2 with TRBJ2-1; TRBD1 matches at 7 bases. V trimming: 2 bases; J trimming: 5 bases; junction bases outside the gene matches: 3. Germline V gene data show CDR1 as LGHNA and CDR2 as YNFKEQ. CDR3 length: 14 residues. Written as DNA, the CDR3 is TGTGCCAGCAGCCAACCCCAGGGGGACAATGAGCAGTTCTTC. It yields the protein CASSQPQGDNEQFF.

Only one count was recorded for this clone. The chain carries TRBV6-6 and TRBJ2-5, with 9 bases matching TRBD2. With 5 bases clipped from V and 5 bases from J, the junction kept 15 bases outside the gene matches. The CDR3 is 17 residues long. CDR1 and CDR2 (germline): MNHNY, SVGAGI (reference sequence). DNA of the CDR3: TGTGCCAGCAGTCGATCCCCCTTAGCGGGAGCGGGGGAGACCCAGTACTTC. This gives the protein CASSRSPLAGAGETQYF.

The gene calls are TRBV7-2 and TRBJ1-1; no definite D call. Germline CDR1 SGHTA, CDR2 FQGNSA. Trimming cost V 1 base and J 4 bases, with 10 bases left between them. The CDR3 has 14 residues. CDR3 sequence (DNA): TGTGCCAGCAGCTTAGGCCGGAGGTTCACTGAAGCTTTCTTT. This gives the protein CASSLGRRFTEAFF.

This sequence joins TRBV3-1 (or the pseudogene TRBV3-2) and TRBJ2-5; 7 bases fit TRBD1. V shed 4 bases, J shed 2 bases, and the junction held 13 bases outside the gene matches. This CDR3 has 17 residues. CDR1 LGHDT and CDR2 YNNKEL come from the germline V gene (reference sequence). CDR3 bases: TGTGCCAGCAGCCCACGTAGGACAGGAGAGTTTCAAGAGACCCAGTACTTC. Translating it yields CASSPRRTGEFQETQYF.

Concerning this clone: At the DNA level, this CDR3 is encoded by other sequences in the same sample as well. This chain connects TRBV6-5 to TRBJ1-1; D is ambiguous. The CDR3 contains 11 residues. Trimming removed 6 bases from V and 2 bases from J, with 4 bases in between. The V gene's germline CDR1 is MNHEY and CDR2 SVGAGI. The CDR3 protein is CASRVNTEAFF. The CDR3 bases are TGTGCCAGCAGGGTAAACACTGAAGCTTTCTTT.

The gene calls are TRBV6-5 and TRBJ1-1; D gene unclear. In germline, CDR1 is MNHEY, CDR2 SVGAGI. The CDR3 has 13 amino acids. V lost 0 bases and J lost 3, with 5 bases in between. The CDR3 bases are TGTGCCAGCAGTTACTCCGGATACACTGAAGCTTTCTTT. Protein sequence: CASSYSGYTEAFF.

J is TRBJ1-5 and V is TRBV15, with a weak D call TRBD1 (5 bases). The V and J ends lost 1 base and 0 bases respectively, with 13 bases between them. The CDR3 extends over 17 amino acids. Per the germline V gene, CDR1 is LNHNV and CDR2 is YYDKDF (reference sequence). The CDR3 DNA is TGTGCCACCAGCAGAGTGAGCGGGGCCTCTAGCAATCAGCCCCAGCATTTT. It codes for CATSRVSGASSNQPQHF. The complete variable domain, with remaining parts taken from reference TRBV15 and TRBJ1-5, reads DAMVIQNPRYQVTQFGKPVTLSCSQTLNHNVMYWYQQKSSQAPKLLFHYYDKDFNNEADTPDNFQSRRPNTSFCFLDIRSPGLGDTAMYLCATSRVSGASSNQPQHFGDGTRLSIL.

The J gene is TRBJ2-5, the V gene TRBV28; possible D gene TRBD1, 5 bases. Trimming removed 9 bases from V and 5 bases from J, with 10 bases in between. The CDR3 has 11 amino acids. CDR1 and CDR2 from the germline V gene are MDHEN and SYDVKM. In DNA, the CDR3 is TGTGCCAGTAAGGGGCACGAGACCCAGTACTTC. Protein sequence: CASKGHETQYF.

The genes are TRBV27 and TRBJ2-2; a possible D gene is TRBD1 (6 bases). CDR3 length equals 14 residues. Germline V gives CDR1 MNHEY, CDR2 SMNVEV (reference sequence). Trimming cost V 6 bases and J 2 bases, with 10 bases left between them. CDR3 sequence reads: CASRQGSNTGELFF. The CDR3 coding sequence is TGTGCCAGCAGACAGGGTAGTAACACCGGGGAGCTGTTTTTT.

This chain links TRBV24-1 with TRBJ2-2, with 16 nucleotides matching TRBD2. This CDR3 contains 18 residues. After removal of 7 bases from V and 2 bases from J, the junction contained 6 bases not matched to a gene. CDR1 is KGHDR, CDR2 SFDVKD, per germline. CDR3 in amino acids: CATSPGLAGGVNTGELFF. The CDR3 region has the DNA TGTGCCACCAGCCCGGGACTAGCGGGAGGGGTTAACACCGGGGAGCTGTTTTTT.

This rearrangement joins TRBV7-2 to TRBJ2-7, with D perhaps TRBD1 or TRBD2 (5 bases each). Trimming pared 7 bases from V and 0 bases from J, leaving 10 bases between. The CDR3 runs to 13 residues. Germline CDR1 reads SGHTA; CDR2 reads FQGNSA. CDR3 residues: CASIGTGSYEQYF. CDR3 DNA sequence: TGTGCCAGCATCGGGACGGGCTCCTACGAGCAGTACTTC.

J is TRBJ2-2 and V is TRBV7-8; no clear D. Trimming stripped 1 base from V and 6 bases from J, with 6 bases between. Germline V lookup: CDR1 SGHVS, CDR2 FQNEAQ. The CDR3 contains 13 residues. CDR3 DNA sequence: TGTGCCAGCAGCTTAGACGGGCCCGGGGAGCTGTTTTTT. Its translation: CASSLDGPGELFF.

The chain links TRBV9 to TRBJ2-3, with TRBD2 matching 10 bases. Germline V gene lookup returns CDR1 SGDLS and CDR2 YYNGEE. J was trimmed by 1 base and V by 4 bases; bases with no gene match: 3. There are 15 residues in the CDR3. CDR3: CASSPLAGGTDTQYF. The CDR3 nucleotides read TGTGCCAGCAGCCCCCTAGCGGGAGGCACAGATACGCAGTATTTT.

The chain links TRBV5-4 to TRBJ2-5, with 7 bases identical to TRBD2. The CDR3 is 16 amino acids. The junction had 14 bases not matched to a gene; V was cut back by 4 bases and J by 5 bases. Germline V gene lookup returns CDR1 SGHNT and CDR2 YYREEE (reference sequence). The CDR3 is CASSPRRPSGGETQYF. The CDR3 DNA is TGTGCCAGCAGCCCCCGAAGGCCTAGCGGAGGGGAGACCCAGTACTTC.

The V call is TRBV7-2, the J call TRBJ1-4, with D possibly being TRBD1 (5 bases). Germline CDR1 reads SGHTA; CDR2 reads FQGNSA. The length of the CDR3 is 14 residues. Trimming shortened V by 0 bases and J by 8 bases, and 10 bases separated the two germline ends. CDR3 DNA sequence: TGTGCCAGCAGCTTAGCCGGGAGGGGCGAAAAACTGTTTTTT. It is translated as CASSLAGRGEKLFF.